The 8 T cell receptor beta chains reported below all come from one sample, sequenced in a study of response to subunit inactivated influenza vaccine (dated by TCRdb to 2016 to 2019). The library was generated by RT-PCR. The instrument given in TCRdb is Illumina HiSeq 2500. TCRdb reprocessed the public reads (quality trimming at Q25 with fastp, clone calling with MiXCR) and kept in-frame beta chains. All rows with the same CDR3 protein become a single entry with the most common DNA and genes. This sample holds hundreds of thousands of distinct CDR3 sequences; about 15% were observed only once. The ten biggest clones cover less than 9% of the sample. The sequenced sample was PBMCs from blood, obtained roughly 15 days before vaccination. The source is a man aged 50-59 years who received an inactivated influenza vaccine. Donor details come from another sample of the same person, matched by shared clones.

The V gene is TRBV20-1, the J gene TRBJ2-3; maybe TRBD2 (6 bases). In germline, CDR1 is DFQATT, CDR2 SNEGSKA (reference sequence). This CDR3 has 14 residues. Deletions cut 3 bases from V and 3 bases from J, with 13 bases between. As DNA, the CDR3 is TGCAGTGCTAGCCTACCGGGGGTTACAGATACGCAGTATTTT. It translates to CSASLPGVTDTQYF.

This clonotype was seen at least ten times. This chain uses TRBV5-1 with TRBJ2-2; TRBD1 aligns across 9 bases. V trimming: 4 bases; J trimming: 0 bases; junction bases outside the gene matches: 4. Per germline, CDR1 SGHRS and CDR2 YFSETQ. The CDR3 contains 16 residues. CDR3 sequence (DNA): TGCGCCAGCAGCGTTGGGACAGGGCCGAACACCGGGGAGCTGTTTTTT. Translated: CASSVGTGPNTGELFF.

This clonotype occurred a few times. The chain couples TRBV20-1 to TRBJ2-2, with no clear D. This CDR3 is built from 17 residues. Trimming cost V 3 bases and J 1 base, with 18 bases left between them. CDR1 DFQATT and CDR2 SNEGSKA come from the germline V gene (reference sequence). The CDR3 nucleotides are TGCAGTGCTAGTTTCACCCCAGGCTATGGGAACACCGGGGAGCTGTTTTTT. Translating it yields CSASFTPGYGNTGELFF.

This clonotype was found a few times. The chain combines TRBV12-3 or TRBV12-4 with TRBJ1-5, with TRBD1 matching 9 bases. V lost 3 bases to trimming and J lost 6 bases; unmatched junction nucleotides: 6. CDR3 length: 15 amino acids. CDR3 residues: CASSFDRGSVQPQHF. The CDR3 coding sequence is TGTGCCAGCAGTTTCGACAGGGGGTCGGTTCAGCCCCAGCATTTT.

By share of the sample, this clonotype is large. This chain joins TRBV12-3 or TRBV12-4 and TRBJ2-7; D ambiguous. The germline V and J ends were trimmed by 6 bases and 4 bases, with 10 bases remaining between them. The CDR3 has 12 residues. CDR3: CASSSQIYEQYF. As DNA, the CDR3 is TGTGCCAGCAGCTCACAGATATACGAGCAGTACTTC.

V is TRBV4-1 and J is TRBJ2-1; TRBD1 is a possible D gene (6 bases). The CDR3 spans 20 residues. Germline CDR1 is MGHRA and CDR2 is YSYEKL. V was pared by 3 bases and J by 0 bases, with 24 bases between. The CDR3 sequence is CASSHPRSGGPPSSYNEQFF. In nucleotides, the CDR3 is TGCGCCAGCAGCCATCCACGGTCTGGGGGCCCACCTAGCTCCTACAATGAGCAGTTCTTC.

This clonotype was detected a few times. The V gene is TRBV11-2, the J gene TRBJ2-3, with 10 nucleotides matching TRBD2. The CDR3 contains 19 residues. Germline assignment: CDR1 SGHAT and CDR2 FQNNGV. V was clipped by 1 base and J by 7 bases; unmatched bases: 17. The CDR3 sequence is CASSLGGQLAGTRGHTQYF. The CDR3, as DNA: TGTGCCAGCAGCTTAGGAGGACAACTAGCGGGGACAAGGGGGCATACGCAGTATTTT.

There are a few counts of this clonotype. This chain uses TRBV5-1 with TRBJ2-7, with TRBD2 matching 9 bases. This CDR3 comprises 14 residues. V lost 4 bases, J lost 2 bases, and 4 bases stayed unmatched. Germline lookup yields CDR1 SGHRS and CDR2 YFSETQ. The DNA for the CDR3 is TGCGCCAGCAGCGTGACTAGCGGCACCTACGAGCAGTACTTC. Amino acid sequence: CASSVTSGTYEQYF.